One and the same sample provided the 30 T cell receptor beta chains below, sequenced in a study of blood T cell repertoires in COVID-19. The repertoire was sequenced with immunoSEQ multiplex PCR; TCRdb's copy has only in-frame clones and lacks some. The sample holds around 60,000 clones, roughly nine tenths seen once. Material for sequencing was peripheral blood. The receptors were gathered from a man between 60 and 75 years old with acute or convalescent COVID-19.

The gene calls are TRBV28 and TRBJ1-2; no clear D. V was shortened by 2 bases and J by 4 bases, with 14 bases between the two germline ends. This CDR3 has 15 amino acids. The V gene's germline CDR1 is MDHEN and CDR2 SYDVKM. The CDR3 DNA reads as TGTGCCAGCAGTTTAACCGCCGGTTACCGCTATGGCTACACCTTC. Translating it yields CASSLTAGYRYGYTF.

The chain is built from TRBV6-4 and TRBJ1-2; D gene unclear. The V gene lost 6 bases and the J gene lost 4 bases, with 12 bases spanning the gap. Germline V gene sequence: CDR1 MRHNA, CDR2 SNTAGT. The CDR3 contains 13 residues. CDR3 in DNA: TGTGCCAGCAGCGGTGGACGGGGCTATGGCTACACCTTC. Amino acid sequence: CASSGGRGYGYTF.

CDR3 bases: TGTGCCAGCAGCTGGACAGGGAGAAGCTCCTATAATTCACCCCTCCACTTT. Residues: CASSWTGRSSYNSPLHF. J is TRBJ1-6 and V is TRBV5-8; 8 bases are shared with TRBD1. V lost 3 bases to trimming and J lost 0 bases; unmatched junction nucleotides: 5. CDR3 size: 17 residues. Germline V gives CDR1 SGHTS, CDR2 YDEGEE.

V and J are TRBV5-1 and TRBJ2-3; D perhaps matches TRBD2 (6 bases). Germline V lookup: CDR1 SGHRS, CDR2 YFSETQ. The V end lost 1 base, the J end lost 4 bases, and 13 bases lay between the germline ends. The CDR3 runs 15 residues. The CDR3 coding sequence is TGCGCCAGCAGCTTGTACGTGGACTACTCAGATACGCAGTATTTT. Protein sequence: CASSLYVDYSDTQYF.

The CDR3 nucleotides read TGTGCTAGTGGGGGGACTAAGGACGGTGAGACCTTTAACACTGAAGCTTTCTTT. Its protein is CASGGTKDGETFNTEAFF. This chain links TRBV12-5 with TRBJ1-1; a weak D match, TRBD1 (5 bases). Trimming stripped 6 bases from V and 2 bases from J, with 25 bases between. Germline assignment: CDR1 LGHNT and CDR2 FRNRAP. This CDR3 has 18 residues. Full variable domain (remainder filled in from reference TRBV12-5 and TRBJ1-1): DARVTQTPRHKVTEMGQEVTMRCQPILGHNTVFWYRQTMMQGLELLAYFRNRAPLDDSGMPKDRFSAEMPDATLATLKIQPSEPRDSAVYFCASGGTKDGETFNTEAFFGQGTRLTVV.

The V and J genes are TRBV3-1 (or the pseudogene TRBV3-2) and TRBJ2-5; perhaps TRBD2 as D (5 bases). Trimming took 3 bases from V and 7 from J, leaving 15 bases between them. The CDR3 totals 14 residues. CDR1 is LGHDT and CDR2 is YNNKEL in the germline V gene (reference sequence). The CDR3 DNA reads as TGTGCCAGCAGCCATGCCTCCGGGGTGGGGACCCAGTACTTC. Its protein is CASSHASGVGTQYF.

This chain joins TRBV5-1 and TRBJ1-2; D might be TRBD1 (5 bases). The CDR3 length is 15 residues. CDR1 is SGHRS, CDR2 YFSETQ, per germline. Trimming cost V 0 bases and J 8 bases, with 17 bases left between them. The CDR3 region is CASSLVIADRSGYTF. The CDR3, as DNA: TGCGCCAGCAGCTTGGTTATCGCCGACAGATCGGGCTACACCTTC.

This chain's CDR3 is CSSEGQGYGYTF. DNA for the CDR3: TGCAGCTCTGAGGGACAGGGTTATGGCTACACCTTC. This rearrangement joins TRBV29-1 to TRBJ1-2, with TRBD1 matching 9 bases. CDR1 is SQVTM, CDR2 ANQGSEA, per germline. The length of the CDR3 is 12 residues. The trim removed 8 bases at V and 5 bases at J, leaving 6 bases unmatched.

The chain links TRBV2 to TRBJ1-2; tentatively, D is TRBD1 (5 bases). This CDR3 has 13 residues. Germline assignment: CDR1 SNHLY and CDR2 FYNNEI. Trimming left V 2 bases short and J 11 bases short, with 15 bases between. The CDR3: CASSELRDGGYTF. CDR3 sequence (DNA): TGTGCCAGCAGTGAATTGCGGGATGGGGGATACACCTTC.

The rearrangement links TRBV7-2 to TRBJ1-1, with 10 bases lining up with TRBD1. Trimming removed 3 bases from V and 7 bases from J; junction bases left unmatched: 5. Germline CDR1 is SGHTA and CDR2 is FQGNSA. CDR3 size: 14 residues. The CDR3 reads CASSFRTGGGEAFF. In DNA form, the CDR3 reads TGTGCCAGCAGCTTTAGGACAGGGGGGGGTGAAGCTTTCTTT.

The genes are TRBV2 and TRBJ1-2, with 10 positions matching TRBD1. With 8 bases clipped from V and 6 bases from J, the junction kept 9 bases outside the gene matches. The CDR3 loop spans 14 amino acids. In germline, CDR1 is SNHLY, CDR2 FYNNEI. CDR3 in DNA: TGTGCCAGCGGAATTGGGACAGGGGTCGATGGCTACACCTTC. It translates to CASGIGTGVDGYTF.

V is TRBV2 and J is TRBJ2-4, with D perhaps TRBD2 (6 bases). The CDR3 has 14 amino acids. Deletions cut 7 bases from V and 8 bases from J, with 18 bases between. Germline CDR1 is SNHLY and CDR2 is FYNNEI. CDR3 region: CASTEGWSEDIQYF. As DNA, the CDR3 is TGTGCCAGCACGGAGGGCTGGTCGGAAGACATTCAGTACTTC.

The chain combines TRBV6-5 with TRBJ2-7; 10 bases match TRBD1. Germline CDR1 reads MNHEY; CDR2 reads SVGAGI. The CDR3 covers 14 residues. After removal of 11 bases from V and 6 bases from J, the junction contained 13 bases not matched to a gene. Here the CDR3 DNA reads TGTGCCTCCAGGGGGACAGGGGTTGTATCCGAGCAGTACTTC. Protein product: CASRGTGVVSEQYF.

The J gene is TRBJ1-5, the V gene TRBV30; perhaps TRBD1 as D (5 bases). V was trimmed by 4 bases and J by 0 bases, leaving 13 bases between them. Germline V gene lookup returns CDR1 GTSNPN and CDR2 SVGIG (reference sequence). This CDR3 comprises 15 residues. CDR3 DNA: TGTGCCTGGATCCGTGAAGGGGATAGCAATCAGCCCCAGCATTTT. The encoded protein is CAWIREGDSNQPQHF.

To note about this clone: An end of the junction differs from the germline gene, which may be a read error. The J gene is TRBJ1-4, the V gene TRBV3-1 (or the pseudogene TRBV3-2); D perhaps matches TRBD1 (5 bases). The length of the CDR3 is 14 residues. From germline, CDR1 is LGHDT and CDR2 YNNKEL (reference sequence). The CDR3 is CAGSPRPTDEKLFF. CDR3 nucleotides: TGTGCCGGCAGCCCAAGACCGACAGACGAAAAACTGTTTTTT.

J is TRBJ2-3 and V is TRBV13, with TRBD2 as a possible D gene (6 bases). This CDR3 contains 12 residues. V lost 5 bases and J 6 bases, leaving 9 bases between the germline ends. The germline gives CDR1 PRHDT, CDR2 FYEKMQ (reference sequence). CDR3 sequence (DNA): TGTGCCAGCAGCGTAGCGGAGGATACGCAGTATTTT. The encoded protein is CASSVAEDTQYF.

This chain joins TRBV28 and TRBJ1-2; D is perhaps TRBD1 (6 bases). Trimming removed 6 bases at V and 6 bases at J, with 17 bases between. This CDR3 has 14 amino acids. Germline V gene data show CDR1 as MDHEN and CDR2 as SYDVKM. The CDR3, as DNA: TGTGCCAGCAGCTTCCGGGAAGAGGGGGATGGCTACACCTTC. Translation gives CASSFREEGDGYTF.

CDR3 in amino acids: CASSLRQGLTSGNTIYF. The CDR3 bases are TGTGCCAGCAGCTTAAGACAGGGTCTAACCTCTGGAAACACCATATATTTT. The rearrangement links TRBV7-2 to TRBJ1-3; 7 bases are a match to TRBD1. Germline V lookup: CDR1 SGHTA, CDR2 FQGNSA. V gave up 2 bases and J gave up 0 bases; unmatched junction bases: 7. This CDR3 has 17 residues.

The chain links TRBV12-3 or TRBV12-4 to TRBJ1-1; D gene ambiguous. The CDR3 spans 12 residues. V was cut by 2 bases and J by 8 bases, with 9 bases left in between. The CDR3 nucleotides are TGTGCCAGCAGTTTACCCTTAATCGAAGCTTTCTTT. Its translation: CASSLPLIEAFF.

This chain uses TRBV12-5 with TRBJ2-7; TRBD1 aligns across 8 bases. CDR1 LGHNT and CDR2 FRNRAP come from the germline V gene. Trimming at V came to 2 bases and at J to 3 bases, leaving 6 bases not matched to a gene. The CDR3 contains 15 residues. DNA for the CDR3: TGTGCTAGTGGTTTGTCACAGGGGGTTCTCTACGAGCAGTACTTC. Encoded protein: CASGLSQGVLYEQYF.

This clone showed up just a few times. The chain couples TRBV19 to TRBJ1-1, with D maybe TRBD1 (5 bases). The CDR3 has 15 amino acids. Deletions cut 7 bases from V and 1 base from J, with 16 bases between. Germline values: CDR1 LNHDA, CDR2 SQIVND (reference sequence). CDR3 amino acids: CASIQPGGGNTEAFF. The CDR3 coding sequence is TGTGCCAGTATTCAACCGGGGGGAGGGAACACTGAAGCTTTCTTT.

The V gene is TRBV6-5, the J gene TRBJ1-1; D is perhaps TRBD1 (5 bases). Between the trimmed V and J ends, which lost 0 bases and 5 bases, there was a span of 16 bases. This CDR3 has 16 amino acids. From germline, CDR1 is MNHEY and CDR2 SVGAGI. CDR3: CASSYSPGWGGTEAFF. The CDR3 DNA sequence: TGTGCCAGCAGTTACTCGCCGGGATGGGGGGGAACTGAAGCTTTCTTT.

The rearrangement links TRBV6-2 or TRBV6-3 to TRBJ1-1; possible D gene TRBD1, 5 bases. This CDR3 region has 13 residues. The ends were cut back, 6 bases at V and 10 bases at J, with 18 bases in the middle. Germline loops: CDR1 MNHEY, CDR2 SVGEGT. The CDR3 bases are TGTGCCAGCAGCAGGGAGGGGAAATCGAGAGCTTTCTTT. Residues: CASSREGKSRAFF.

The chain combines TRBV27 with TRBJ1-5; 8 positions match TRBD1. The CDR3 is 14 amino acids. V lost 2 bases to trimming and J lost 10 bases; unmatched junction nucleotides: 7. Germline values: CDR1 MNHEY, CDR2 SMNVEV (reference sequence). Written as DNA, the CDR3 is TGTGCCAGCAGTTTAAAGACAGGGACAGGCCCCCAGCATTTT. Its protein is CASSLKTGTGPQHF.

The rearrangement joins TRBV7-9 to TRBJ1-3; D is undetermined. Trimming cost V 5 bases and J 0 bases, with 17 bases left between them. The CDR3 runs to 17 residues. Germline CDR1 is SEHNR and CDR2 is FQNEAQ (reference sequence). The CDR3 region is CASSPRTATNSGNTIYF. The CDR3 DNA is TGTGCCAGCAGCCCCCGAACAGCGACTAACTCTGGAAACACCATATATTTT.

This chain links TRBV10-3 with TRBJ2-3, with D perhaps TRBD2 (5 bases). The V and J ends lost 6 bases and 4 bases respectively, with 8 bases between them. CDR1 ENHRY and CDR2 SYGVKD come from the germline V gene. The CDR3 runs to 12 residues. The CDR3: CAISAEADTQYF. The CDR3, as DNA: TGTGCCATCAGCGCGGAGGCAGATACGCAGTATTTT.

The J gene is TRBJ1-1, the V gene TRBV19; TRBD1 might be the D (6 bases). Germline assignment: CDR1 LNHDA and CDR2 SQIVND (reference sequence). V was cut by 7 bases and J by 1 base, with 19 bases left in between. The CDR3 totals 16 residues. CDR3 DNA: TGTGCCAGTAAGAATGAACCGGGACAACCGAACACTGAAGCTTTCTTT. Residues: CASKNEPGQPNTEAFF.

In DNA, the CDR3 is TGCGCCAGCAGCTTGGTTGGAGGAACCAATCAGCCCCAGCATTTT. Translation: CASSLVGGTNQPQHF. V gene TRBV5-1 combines with J gene TRBJ1-5; no reliable D call. Between the trimmed V and J ends, which lost 0 bases and 3 bases, there was a span of 10 bases. This CDR3 is 15 amino acids long. The V gene's germline CDR1 is SGHRS and CDR2 YFSETQ.

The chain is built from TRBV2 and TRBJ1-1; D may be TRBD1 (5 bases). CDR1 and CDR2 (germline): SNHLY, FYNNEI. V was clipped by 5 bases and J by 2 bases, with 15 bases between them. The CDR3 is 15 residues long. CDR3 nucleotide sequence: TGTGCCAGCAGTCCAGGGATTAAGGGCAACACTGAAGCTTTCTTT. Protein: CASSPGIKGNTEAFF.

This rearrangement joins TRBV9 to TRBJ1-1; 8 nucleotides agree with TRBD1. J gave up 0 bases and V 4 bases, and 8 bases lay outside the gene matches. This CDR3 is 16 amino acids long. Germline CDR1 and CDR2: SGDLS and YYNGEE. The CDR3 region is CASSFRQGRMNTEAFF. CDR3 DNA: TGTGCCAGCAGCTTCCGACAGGGGCGAATGAACACTGAAGCTTTCTTT.